This TCR beta chain was identified during a study of T cell changes during pregnancy in multiple sclerosis. V was trimmed by 7 bases and J by 3 bases, leaving 18 bases between them. The germline CDR1 and CDR2 sequences are MGHDK and SYGVNS. This CDR3 comprises 15 residues. Assay used: immunoSEQ multiplex PCR; TCRdb lists only in-frame clones, some missing. The table lists 60,000 to 85,000 clones, roughly 94% of them singletons. This chain connects TRBV25-1 to TRBJ1-2; the D gene is possibly TRBD1 (5 bases). This clonotype was sampled from a female donor with multiple sclerosis, enrolled in a pregnancy study. The sequencing used peripheral blood, collected in the third trimester of pregnancy. CDR3 loop: CASTPGVEGYYGYTF. The CDR3 DNA reads TGTGCCAGCACCCCTGGGGTGGAGGGGTACTATGGCTACACCTTC.